The clone carrying this TCR beta chain is medium-sized in the sample. TCRdb re-called the PCR reads with MiXCR, one entry per CDR3 protein. The repertoire holds some 84,000 distinct CDR3 sequences, with around 53% as singletons. The CDR3 totals 12 residues. Between the trimmed V and J ends, which lost 9 bases and 9 bases, there was a span of 12 bases. CDR1 is LNHDA and CDR2 is SQIVND in the germline V gene (reference sequence). These data are taken from a study of CDR3 diversity in severe acne. The sample taken for sequencing was blood. The chain uses TRBV19 and TRBJ1-6; D gene unclear. The receptor was isolated from a male donor in good health, without acne. The CDR3 sequence is CASTADLSPLHF. The CDR3 DNA follows: TGTGCCAGCACGGCAGACCTTTCACCCCTCCACTTT.